The entry that follows covers one T cell receptor (beta chain) sequence. The data were taken from a study of cytotoxic CD8 clonotypes in ibrutinib-treated CLL. As for the study in general: Timing of response sample collection was a median around eleven months after treatment start, with a range of 6 to 36. Productive templates per sample averaged roughly 230,000; productive rearrangements, just under 95,000.

Germline CDR1 is MNHEY and CDR2 is SVGAGI. The CDR3 extends over 13 amino acids. V was pared by 0 bases and J by 7 bases, with 9 bases between. Assay: immunoSEQ multiplex PCR; the TCRdb copy retains only in-frame clones and omits some. Found here are 75,000 to 90,000 clones, 83% of them singletons; the top ten hold less than 40%. The specimen comprised PBMCs, sampled after 24 months of ibrutinib treatment. The clonotype was recovered from a human donor with chronic lymphocytic leukemia. The chain employs TRBV6-5 and TRBJ1-2, with a tentative D call TRBD1 (5 bases). CDR3 residues: CASSYSTGFGYTF. In nucleotides, the CDR3 is TGTGCCAGCAGTTACTCTACAGGTTTTGGCTACACCTTC.